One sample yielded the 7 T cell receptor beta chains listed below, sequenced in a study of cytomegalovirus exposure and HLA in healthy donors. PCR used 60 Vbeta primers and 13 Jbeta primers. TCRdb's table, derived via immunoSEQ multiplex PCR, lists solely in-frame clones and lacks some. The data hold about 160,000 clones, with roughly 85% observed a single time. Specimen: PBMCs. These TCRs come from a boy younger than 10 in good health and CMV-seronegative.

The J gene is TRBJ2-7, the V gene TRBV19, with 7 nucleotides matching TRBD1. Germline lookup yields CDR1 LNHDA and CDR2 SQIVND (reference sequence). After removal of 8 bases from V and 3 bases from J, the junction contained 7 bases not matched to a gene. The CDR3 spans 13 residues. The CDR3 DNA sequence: TGTGCCAGTGGTAGACAGGGATACTACGAGCAGTACTTC. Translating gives CASGRQGYYEQYF.

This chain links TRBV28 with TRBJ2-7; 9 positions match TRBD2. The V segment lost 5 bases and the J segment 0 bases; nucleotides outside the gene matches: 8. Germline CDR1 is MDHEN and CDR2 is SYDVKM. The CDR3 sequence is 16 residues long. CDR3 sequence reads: CASSPVAGDSSYEQYF. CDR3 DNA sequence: TGTGCCAGCAGTCCCGTAGCGGGAGATAGCTCCTACGAGCAGTACTTC.

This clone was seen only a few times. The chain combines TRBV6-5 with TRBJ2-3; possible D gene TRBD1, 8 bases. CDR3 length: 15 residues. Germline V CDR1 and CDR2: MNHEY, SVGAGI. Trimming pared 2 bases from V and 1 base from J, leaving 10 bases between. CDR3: CASSYTGGGTDTQYF. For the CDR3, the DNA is TGTGCCAGCAGTTACACAGGGGGGGGCACAGATACGCAGTATTTT.

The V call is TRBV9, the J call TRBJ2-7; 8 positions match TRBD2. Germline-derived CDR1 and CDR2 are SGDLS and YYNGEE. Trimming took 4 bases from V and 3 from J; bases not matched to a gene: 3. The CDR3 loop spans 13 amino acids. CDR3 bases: TGTGCCAGCAGCCTCAGCGGGAGCTACGAGCAGTACTTC. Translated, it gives CASSLSGSYEQYF. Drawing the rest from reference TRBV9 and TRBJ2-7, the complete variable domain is DSGVTQTPKHLITATGQRVTLRCSPRSGDLSVYWYQQSLDQGLQFLIQYYNGEERAKGNILERFSAQQFPDLHSELNLSSLELGDSALYFCASSLSGSYEQYFGPGTRLTVT.

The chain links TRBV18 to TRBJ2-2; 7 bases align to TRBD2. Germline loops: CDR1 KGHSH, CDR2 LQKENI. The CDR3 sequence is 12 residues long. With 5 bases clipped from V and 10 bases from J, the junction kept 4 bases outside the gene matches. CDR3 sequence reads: CASSSGLEELFF. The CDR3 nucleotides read TGTGCCAGCTCATCCGGACTAGAGGAGCTGTTTTTT.

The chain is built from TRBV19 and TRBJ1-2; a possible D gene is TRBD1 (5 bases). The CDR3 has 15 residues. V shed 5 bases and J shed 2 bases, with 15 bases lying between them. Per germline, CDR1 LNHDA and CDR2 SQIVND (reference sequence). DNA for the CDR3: TGTGCCAGTAGTTCTACAGGTATCCAAAACTATGGCTACACCTTC. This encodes CASSSTGIQNYGYTF. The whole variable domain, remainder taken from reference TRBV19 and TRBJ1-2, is DGGITQSPKYLFRKEGQNVTLSCEQNLNHDAMYWYRQDPGQGLRLIYYSQIVNDFQKGDIAEGYSVSREKKESFPLTVTSAQKNPTAFYLCASSSTGIQNYGYTFGSGTRLTVV.

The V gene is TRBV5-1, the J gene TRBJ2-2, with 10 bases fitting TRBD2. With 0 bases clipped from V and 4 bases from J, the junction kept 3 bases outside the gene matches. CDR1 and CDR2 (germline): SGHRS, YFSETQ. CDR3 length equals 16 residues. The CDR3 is CASSLAAGGPTGELFF. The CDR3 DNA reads TGCGCCAGCAGCTTGGCAGCGGGGGGGCCCACCGGGGAGCTGTTTTTT.